The 23 T cell receptor beta chains reported below all come from one sample, sequenced in a study of CD8+ T cells in alopecia areata. Extracted RNA was reverse transcribed into cDNA, the sequencing template. Profiling relied on immunoSEQ multiplex PCR, and the TCRdb table lists in-frame clones only, not all of them. Of about 190,000 clones listed, approximately 56% are singletons. Stated treatment: oral pan-JAK inhibitor, 5-10 mg twice daily. The sequences come from CD4+ T cells sorted from blood, collected at week 4, from a patient treated with tofacitinib. Every receptor here comes from a human donor with alopecia areata.

This clone was counted only a few times. The chain recombines TRBV6-4 with TRBJ2-3, with 10 positions matching TRBD2. The CDR3 consists of 18 residues. The germline gives CDR1 MRHNA, CDR2 SNTAGT. The V and J ends lost 0 bases and 1 base, in that order; junction bases with no gene match: 7. The CDR3 loop is CASSDSASGRSGTDTQYF. The CDR3 DNA sequence: TGTGCCAGCAGTGACTCAGCTAGCGGGAGATCCGGCACAGATACGCAGTATTTT.

The V and J genes are TRBV28 and TRBJ2-7; TRBD2 agrees at 8 bases. The CDR3 has 15 residues. CDR1 is MDHEN and CDR2 is SYDVKM in the germline V gene. With V trimmed by 8 bases and J by 0 bases, 9 bases remained unmatched. The CDR3 DNA sequence: TGTGCCAGCCCCCCGGGGGGGACTACCTCCTACGAGCAGTACTTC. It encodes CASPPGGTTSYEQYF.

This clone was picked up a small number of times. V is TRBV30 and J is TRBJ1-5; tentative D call: TRBD1 (5 bases). In germline, CDR1 is GTSNPN, CDR2 SVGIG (reference sequence). This CDR3 contains 14 residues. V lost 0 bases and J lost 8, with 14 bases in between. The CDR3 DNA reads TGTGCCTGGAGTGTGGGGCCCATTAGGGAGCCCCAGCATTTT. Its protein product is CAWSVGPIREPQHF.

The rearrangement joins TRBV6-5 to TRBJ2-6; D gene unclear. The germline CDR1 and CDR2 sequences are MNHEY and SVGAGI. The V end lost 8 bases, the J end lost 0 bases, and 11 bases lay between the germline ends. CDR3 size: 15 residues. The CDR3 DNA reads TGTGCCAGCGGACGGATTAGCTCTGGGGCCAACGTCCTGACTTTC. Encoded protein: CASGRISSGANVLTF.

The chain employs TRBV7-2 and TRBJ2-3; D is perhaps TRBD2 (5 bases). Trimming took 1 base from V and 4 from J, leaving 12 bases between them. This CDR3 comprises 15 residues. Germline V gene data show CDR1 as SGHTA and CDR2 as FQGNSA. The CDR3 loop is CASSLGPDWADTQYF. The CDR3 DNA follows: TGTGCCAGCAGCTTAGGGCCGGACTGGGCAGATACGCAGTATTTT.

The DNA for the CDR3 is TGTGCCAGCAGCTTACTCGGCAGGGTAGACGAGCAGTACTTC. It encodes CASSLLGRVDEQYF. The chain recombines TRBV7-2 with TRBJ2-7; TRBD1 is a possible D gene (5 bases). V lost 2 bases to trimming and J lost 5 bases, with 13 bases between them. The CDR3 length is 14 residues. Germline CDR1 is SGHTA and CDR2 is FQGNSA.

Points on this clone: Relative to the germline gene, one junction end is altered; a read error may explain this. CDR3 DNA: TGCAGCGTTCAACACCCACGGGGGGTGACCCACTTC. This translates into CSVQHPRGVTHF. The rearrangement links TRBV29-1 to TRBJ2-7; TRBD2 agrees at 7 bases. In germline, CDR1 is SQVTM, CDR2 ANQGSEA. This CDR3 region has 12 residues.

Here the CDR3 reads CSAGRSYNEQFF. DNA of the CDR3: TGCAGCGCCGGGAGATCCTACAATGAGCAGTTCTTC. V and J are TRBV29-1 and TRBJ2-1; D possibly corresponds to TRBD2 (6 bases). V gave up 7 bases and J gave up 1 base, with 8 bases separating them. CDR1 is SQVTM, CDR2 ANQGSEA, per germline. The CDR3 has 12 amino acids.

This clone was counted between two and nine times. This sequence joins TRBV5-1 and TRBJ2-2, with 9 bases aligning to TRBD1. Trimming took 4 bases from V and 5 from J; bases not matched to a gene: 6. Germline V gene sequence: CDR1 SGHRS, CDR2 YFSETQ. The CDR3 is 15 amino acids. The DNA for the CDR3 is TGCGCCAGCAGCGGGGACAGGGAGTGGACCGGGGAGCTGTTTTTT. It translates to CASSGDREWTGELFF.

There are a few counts of this clone. The rearrangement joins TRBV23-1 to TRBJ1-5, with 7 bases that match TRBD1. TRBV23-1 is labeled an ORF, and its function is uncertain. V trimming: 3 bases; J trimming: 7 bases; junction bases outside the gene matches: 12. This CDR3 region has 16 residues. Here the CDR3 DNA reads TGCGCCAGCAGTCAGCACCTAGGGGGCTTGGGACAGCCCCAGCATTTT. Translated, it gives CASSQHLGGLGQPQHF.

CDR3 in DNA: TGTGCCAGCAGCTTCGTATTCTTAGGGACAGGCTCCCTGGATGAGCAGTTCTTC. It translates to CASSFVFLGTGSLDEQFF. The gene calls are TRBV7-9 and TRBJ2-1; 8 bases map to TRBD1. Germline trimming cut 3 bases from V and 8 bases from J; bases unmatched to any gene: 18. Germline V CDR1 and CDR2: SEHNR, FQNEAQ (reference sequence). CDR3 length equals 18 residues.

The chain recombines TRBV14 with TRBJ2-7, with D uncertain. CDR3 size: 13 residues. The V end lost 4 bases, the J end lost 2 bases, and 9 bases lay between the germline ends. CDR1 and CDR2 (germline): SGHDN, FVKESK. CDR3 in amino acids: CASSPQIAYEQYF. CDR3 nucleotides: TGTGCCAGCAGCCCTCAGATCGCCTACGAGCAGTACTTC.

The chain recombines TRBV7-7 with TRBJ1-1; the D is unclear. CDR3 size: 13 residues. Germline V gene lookup returns CDR1 SSHAT and CDR2 FNYEAQ (reference sequence). Trimming took 3 bases from V and 0 from J, leaving 5 bases between them. CDR3 nucleotides: TGTGCCAGCAGCTTTACCGTGAACACTGAAGCTTTCTTT. Amino acid sequence: CASSFTVNTEAFF.

This chain joins TRBV5-7 and TRBJ1-2; no clear D. TRBV5-7 carries the ORF label, with uncertain function. The CDR3 extends over 13 amino acids. Trimming pared 0 bases from V and 8 bases from J, leaving 11 bases between. The CDR3 is CASSLARNFGYTF. The CDR3 DNA sequence: TGTGCCAGCAGCTTGGCCAGGAATTTCGGCTACACCTTC.

This chain joins TRBV5-1 and TRBJ2-1; the D is unclear. The CDR3 consists of 13 residues. Germline CDR1 and CDR2: SGHRS and YFSETQ. Trimming removed 0 bases at V and 7 bases at J, with 8 bases between. The CDR3, as DNA: TGCGCCAGCAGCTTGGGTGTGGGGAATGAGCAGTTCTTC. It specifies CASSLGVGNEQFF.

V usage is TRBV29-1 and J usage is TRBJ2-7; 7 bases fit TRBD2. CDR1 SQVTM and CDR2 ANQGSEA come from the germline V gene. Losses at the gene ends were 5 bases for V and 1 base for J; bases not matched to a gene: 8. The CDR3 has 14 amino acids. CDR3 amino acids: CSVYDIGRSYEQYF. CDR3 coding DNA: TGCAGCGTTTATGACATCGGGAGGTCCTACGAGCAGTACTTC.

This clone appeared a single time. The DNA of the CDR3 is TGTGCCAGCAGCCGCGATACCGGGACAGCCTACAATGAGCAGTTCTTC. Translating gives CASSRDTGTAYNEQFF. V and J are TRBV5-4 and TRBJ2-1, with 7 nucleotides matching TRBD1. With V trimmed by 4 bases and J by 2 bases, 9 bases remained unmatched. The germline V gene encodes CDR1 SGHNT and CDR2 YYREEE (reference sequence). The CDR3 is 16 residues long.

This clone was seen just once. The chain is built from TRBV4-1 and TRBJ1-2; 7 nucleotides line up with TRBD1. V dropped 0 bases and J dropped 2; count of bases not matched to a gene: 6. CDR3 length: 16 residues. From germline, CDR1 is MGHRA and CDR2 YSYEKL. CDR3 nucleotide sequence: TGCGCCAGCAGCCAAGAGGGGACAGACGTAAACTATGGCTACACCTTC. Translation gives CASSQEGTDVNYGYTF.

V is TRBV6-4 and J is TRBJ1-1; a weak D match, TRBD1 (6 bases). Looked up from germline, CDR1 is MRHNA and CDR2 is SNTAGT. The CDR3 totals 13 residues. V lost 6 bases to trimming and J lost 4 bases, with 12 bases between them. CDR3 bases: TGTGCCAGCAGGAGGACAGCGTTCACTGAAGCTTTCTTT. Translating gives CASRRTAFTEAFF.

CDR3 DNA: TGCGCCAGCAGCTCTGCTGGGACCACCCAACTGTACGAGCAGTACTTC. Its translation: CASSSAGTTQLYEQYF. The chain joins TRBV5-1 to TRBJ2-7; the D call may be TRBD1 or TRBD2 (5 bases each). The CDR3 totals 16 residues. Germline CDR1 and CDR2: SGHRS and YFSETQ. V was pared by 3 bases and J by 4 bases, with 20 bases between.

Turning to this clone: The identical CDR3 is also encoded by other nucleotide sequences in the sample. The chain is built from TRBV5-1 and TRBJ2-5; 8 nucleotides line up with TRBD1. Germline trimming cut 3 bases from V and 2 bases from J; bases unmatched to any gene: 3. CDR1 and CDR2 from the germline V gene are SGHRS and YFSETQ. This CDR3 spans 14 amino acids. For the CDR3, the DNA is TGCGCCAGCAGCTCGGGACAGGCACAAGAGACCCAGTACTTC. Translated, it gives CASSSGQAQETQYF. The variable domain in full, with the rest retrieved from reference TRBV5-1 and TRBJ2-5, is KAGVTQTPRYLIKTRGQQVTLSCSPISGHRSVSWYQQTPGQGLQFLFEYFSETQRNKGNFPGRFSGRQFSNSRSEMNVSTLELGDSALYLCASSSGQAQETQYFGPGTRLLVL.

This chain joins TRBV30 and TRBJ1-1; 9 positions agree with TRBD1. Germline CDR1 GTSNPN, CDR2 SVGIG (reference sequence). With 3 bases clipped from V and 0 bases from J, the junction kept 8 bases outside the gene matches. This CDR3 region has 16 residues. This CDR3 is CAWSRQGVWMNTEAFF. The CDR3 bases are TGTGCCTGGAGCCGACAGGGGGTATGGATGAACACTGAAGCTTTCTTT. Drawing the rest from reference TRBV30 and TRBJ1-1, the complete variable domain is SQTIHQWPATLVQPVGSPLSLECTVEGTSNPNLYWYRQAAGRGLQLLFYSVGIGQISSEVPQNLSASRPQDRQFILSSKKLLLSDSGFYLCAWSRQGVWMNTEAFFGQGTRLTVV.

This rearrangement joins TRBV4-1 to TRBJ1-2, with TRBD1 matching over 9 bases. Germline CDR1 and CDR2: MGHRA and YSYEKL. The CDR3 is 15 residues long. Losses at the gene ends were 1 base for V and 8 bases for J; bases not matched to a gene: 8. CDR3 coding DNA: TGCGCCAGCAGCCAAGTGGACAGGGGAGGGAGCGGCTACACCTTC. Amino acid sequence: CASSQVDRGGSGYTF.